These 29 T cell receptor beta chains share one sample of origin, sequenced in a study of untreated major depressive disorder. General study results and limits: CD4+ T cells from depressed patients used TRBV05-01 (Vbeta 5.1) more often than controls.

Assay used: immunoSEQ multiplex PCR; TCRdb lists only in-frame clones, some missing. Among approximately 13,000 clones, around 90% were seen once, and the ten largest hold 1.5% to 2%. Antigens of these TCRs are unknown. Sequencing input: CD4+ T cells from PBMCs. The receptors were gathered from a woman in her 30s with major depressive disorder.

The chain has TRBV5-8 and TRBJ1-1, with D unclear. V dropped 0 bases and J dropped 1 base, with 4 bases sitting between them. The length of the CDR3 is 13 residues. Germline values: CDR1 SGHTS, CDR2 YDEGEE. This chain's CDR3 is CASSLAPNTEAFF. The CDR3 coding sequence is TGTGCCAGCAGCTTGGCCCCGAACACTGAAGCTTTCTTT. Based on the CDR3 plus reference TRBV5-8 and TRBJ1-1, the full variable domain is EAGVTQSPTHLIKTRGQQATLRCSPISGHTSVYWYQQALGLGLQFLLWYDEGEERNRGNFPPRFSGRQFPNYSSELNVNALELEDSALYLCASSLAPNTEAFFGQGTRLTVV.

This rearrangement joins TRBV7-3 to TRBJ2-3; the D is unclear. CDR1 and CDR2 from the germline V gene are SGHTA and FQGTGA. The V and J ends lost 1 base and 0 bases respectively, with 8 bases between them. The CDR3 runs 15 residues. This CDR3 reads CASSLIVGSTDTQYF. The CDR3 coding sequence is TGTGCCAGCAGCTTAATTGTAGGTAGCACAGATACGCAGTATTTT.

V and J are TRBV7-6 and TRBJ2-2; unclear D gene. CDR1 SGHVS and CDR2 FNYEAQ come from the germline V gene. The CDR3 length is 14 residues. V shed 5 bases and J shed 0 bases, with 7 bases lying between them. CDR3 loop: CASSATTNTGELFF. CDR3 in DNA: TGTGCCAGCAGCGCCACTACGAACACCGGGGAGCTGTTTTTT.

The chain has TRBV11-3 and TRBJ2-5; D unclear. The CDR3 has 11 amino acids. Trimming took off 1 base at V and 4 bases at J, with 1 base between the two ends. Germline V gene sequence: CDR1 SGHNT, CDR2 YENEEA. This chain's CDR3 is CASSLGETQYF. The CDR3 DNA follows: TGTGCCAGCAGCTTAGGAGAGACCCAGTACTTC.

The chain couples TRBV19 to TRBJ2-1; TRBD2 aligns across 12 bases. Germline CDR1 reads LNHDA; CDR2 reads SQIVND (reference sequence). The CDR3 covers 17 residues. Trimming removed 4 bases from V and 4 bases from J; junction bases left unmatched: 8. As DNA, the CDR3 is TGTGCCAGTAGTAGTCCGGGACTAGCGGGCTCATACAATGAGCAGTTCTTC. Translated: CASSSPGLAGSYNEQFF.

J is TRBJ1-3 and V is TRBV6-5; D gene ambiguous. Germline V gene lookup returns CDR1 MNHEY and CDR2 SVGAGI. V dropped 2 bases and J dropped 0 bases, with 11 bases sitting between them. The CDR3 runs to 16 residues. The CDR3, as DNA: TGTGCCAGCAGTTACGGAGGAAGGCACTCTGGAAACACCATATATTTT. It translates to CASSYGGRHSGNTIYF.

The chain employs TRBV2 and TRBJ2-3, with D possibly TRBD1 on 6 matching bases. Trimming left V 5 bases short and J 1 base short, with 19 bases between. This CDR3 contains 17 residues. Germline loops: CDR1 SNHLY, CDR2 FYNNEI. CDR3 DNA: TGTGCCAGCAGTAAAGGAATGGGGACACCCGGCACAGATACGCAGTATTTT. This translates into CASSKGMGTPGTDTQYF.

CDR3: CASSFGTTSTDTQYF. In DNA form, the CDR3 reads TGTGCCAGCAGCTTTGGGACTACAAGCACAGATACGCAGTATTTT. The gene calls are TRBV5-4 and TRBJ2-3, with 7 bases lining up with TRBD2. Germline CDR1 SGHNT, CDR2 YYREEE (reference sequence). This CDR3 comprises 15 residues. V trimming: 2 bases; J trimming: 0 bases; junction bases outside the gene matches: 3.

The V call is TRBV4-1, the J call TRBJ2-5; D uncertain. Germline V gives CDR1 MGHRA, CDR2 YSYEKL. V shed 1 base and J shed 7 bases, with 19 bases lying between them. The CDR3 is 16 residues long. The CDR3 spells CASSQVGRAIVRTQYF. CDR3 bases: TGCGCCAGCAGCCAAGTCGGTAGGGCCATAGTGAGGACCCAGTACTTC.

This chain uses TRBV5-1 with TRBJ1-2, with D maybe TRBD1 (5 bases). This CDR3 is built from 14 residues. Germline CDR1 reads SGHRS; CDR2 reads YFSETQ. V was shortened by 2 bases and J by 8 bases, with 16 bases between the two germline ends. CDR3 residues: CASSFSGTEGGYTF. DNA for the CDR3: TGCGCCAGCAGCTTCTCCGGGACCGAGGGGGGCTACACCTTC.

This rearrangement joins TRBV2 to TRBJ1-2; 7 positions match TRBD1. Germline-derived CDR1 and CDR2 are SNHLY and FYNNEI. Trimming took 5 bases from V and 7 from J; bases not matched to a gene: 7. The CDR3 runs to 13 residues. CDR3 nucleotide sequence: TGTGCCAGCAGTCCACAGGGGAGACGTGGCTACACCTTC. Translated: CASSPQGRRGYTF.

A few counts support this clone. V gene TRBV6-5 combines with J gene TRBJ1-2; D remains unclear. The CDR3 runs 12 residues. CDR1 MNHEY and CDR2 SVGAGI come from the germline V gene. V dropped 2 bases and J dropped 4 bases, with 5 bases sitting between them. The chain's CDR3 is CASSYAGYGYTF. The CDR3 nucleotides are TGTGCCAGCAGTTACGCCGGCTATGGCTACACCTTC.

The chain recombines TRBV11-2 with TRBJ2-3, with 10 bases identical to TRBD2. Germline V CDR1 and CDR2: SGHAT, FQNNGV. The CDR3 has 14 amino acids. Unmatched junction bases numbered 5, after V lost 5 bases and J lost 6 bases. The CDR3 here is CASSRSGRRDTQYF. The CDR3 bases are TGTGCCAGCAGCCGTAGCGGGAGGCGGGATACGCAGTATTTT. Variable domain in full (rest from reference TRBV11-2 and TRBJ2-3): EAGVAQSPRYKIIEKRQSVAFWCNPISGHATLYWYQQILGQGPKLLIQFQNNGVVDDSQLPKDRFSAERLKGVDSTLKIQPAKLEDSAVYLCASSRSGRRDTQYFGPGTRLTVL.

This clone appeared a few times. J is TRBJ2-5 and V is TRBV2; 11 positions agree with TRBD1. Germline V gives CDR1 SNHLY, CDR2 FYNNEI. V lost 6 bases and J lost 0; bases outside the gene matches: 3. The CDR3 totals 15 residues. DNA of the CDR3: TGTGCCAGCAGCCGGGACAGGGGGGACCAAGAGACCCAGTACTTC. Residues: CASSRDRGDQETQYF.

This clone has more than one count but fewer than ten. The DNA of the CDR3 is TGTGCCAGCAGCCAAGATCAGGGTGGCACTGAAGCTTTCTTT. It is translated as CASSQDQGGTEAFF. The chain is built from TRBV4-2 and TRBJ1-1; possible D gene TRBD1, 5 bases. This CDR3 is built from 14 residues. Looked up from germline, CDR1 is LGHNA and CDR2 is YNFKEQ. V was cut by 0 bases and J by 4 bases, with 9 bases left in between.

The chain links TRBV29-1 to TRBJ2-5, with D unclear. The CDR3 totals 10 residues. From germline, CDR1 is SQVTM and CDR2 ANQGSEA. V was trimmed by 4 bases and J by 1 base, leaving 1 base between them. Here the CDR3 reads CSVAQETQYF. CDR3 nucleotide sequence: TGCAGCGTTGCCCAAGAGACCCAGTACTTC.

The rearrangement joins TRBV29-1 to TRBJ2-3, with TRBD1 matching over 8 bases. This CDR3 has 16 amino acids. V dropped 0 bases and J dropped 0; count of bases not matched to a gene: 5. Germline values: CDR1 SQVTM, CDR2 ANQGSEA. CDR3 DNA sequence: TGCAGCGTTGAAGATGCTCGGGACAGGAGCACAGATACGCAGTATTTT. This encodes CSVEDARDRSTDTQYF.

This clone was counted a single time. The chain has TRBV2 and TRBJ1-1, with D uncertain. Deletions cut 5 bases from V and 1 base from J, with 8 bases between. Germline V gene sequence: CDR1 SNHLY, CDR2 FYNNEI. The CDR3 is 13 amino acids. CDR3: CASSREGNTEAFF. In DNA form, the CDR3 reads TGTGCCAGCAGTCGGGAGGGGAACACTGAAGCTTTCTTT.

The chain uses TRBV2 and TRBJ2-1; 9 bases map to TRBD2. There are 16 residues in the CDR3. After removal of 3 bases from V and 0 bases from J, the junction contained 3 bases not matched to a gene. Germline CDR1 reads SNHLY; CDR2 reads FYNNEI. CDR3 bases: TGTGCCAGCAGTGAGGAAGCGGGAGGCTCCTACAATGAGCAGTTCTTC. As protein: CASSEEAGGSYNEQFF.

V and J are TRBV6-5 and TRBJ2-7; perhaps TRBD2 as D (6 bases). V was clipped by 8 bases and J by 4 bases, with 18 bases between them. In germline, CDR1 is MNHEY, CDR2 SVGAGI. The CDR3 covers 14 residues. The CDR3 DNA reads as TGTGCCAGCCGCACTAGCCGCAGATTTTACGAGCAGTACTTC. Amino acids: CASRTSRRFYEQYF.

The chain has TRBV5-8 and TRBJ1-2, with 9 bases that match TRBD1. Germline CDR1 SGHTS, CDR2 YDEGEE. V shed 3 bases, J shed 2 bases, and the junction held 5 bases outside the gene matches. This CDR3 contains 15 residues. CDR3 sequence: CASSSYRGLNYGYTF. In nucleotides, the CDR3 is TGTGCCAGCAGCTCATACAGGGGGCTCAACTATGGCTACACCTTC.

This CDR3 reads CASSLWPSGRLDSYEQYF. DNA of the CDR3: TGCGCCAGCAGCTTGTGGCCTAGCGGGAGATTGGACTCCTACGAGCAGTACTTC. This sequence joins TRBV5-1 and TRBJ2-7; 10 nucleotides align to TRBD2. In germline, CDR1 is SGHRS, CDR2 YFSETQ. The CDR3 is made up of 18 amino acids. V lost 1 base to trimming and J lost 0 bases; unmatched junction nucleotides: 10.

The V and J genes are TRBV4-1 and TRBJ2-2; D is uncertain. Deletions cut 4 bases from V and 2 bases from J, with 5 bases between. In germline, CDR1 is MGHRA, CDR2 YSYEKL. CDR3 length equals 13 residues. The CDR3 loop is CASSRENTGELFF. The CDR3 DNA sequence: TGCGCCAGCAGCCGCGAAAACACCGGGGAGCTGTTTTTT.

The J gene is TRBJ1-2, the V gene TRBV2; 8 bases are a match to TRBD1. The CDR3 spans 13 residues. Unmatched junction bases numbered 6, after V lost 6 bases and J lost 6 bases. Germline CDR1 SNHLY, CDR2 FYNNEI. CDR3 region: CASRFSGGNGYTF. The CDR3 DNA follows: TGTGCCAGCAGATTCTCAGGGGGCAATGGCTACACCTTC.

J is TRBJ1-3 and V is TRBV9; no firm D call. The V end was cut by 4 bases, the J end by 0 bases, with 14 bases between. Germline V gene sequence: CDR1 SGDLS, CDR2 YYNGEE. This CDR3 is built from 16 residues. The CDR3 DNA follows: TGTGCCAGCAGCCACGGTCCGGGAGGCTCTGGAAACACCATATATTTT. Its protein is CASSHGPGGSGNTIYF.

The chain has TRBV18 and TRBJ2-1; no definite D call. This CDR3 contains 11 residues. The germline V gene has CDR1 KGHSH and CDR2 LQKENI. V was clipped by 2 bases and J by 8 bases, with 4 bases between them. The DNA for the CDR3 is TGTGCCAGCTCACCAGCTTATGAGCAGTTCTTC. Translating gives CASSPAYEQFF.

CDR3 amino acids: CASSLGSGDIETQYF. CDR3 DNA sequence: TGCGCCAGCAGCTTAGGAAGCGGAGACATAGAGACCCAGTACTTC. The chain carries TRBV5-1 and TRBJ2-5; D may be TRBD2 (5 bases). The germline CDR1 and CDR2 sequences are SGHRS and YFSETQ. Trimming removed 2 bases from V and 4 bases from J, with 15 bases in between. The CDR3 sequence is 15 residues long.

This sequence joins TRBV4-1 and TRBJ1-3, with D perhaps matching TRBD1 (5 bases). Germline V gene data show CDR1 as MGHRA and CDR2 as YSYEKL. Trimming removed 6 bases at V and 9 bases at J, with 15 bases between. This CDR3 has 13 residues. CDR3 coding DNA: TGCGCCAGCAGTTGGGACGGGAGAAGCACCATATATTTT. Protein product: CASSWDGRSTIYF.

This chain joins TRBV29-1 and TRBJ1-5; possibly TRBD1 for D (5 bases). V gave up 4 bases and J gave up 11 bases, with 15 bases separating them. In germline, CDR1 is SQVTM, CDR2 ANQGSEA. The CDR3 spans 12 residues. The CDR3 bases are TGCAGCGTTGTTTCCGCGGGGGTGGCCCAGCATTTT. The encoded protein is CSVVSAGVAQHF.